Below are 4 T cell receptor beta chains sequenced from a single sample in a study of cytomegalovirus exposure and HLA in healthy donors. The study ran its PCR with 60 Vbeta and 13 Jbeta primers. The assay was immunoSEQ multiplex PCR, and TCRdb's table has in-frame clones only and misses some. Of more than 150,000 clones in the sample, about 81% were seen once. The sequenced sample was PBMCs. These receptor sequences come from a woman younger than 30 in good health and CMV-seronegative.

This chain joins TRBV5-4 and TRBJ2-7; 11 nucleotides agree with TRBD2. The germline V gene encodes CDR1 SGHNT and CDR2 YYREEE (reference sequence). Trimming at V came to 5 bases and at J to 0 bases, leaving 4 bases not matched to a gene. The CDR3 consists of 15 residues. CDR3: CASREGLADSYEQYF. The CDR3 DNA reads as TGTGCCAGCAGGGAGGGACTAGCGGACTCCTACGAGCAGTACTTC.

This clone was detected only a few times. J is TRBJ1-2 and V is TRBV10-3; D ambiguous. V was clipped by 6 bases and J by 3 bases, with 8 bases between them. Germline loops: CDR1 ENHRY, CDR2 SYGVKD. This CDR3 is built from 12 residues. The CDR3 loop reads CAIRGRDYGYTF. In DNA, the CDR3 is TGTGCCATCAGGGGGAGGGACTATGGCTACACCTTC.

The rearrangement uses TRBV4-1 and TRBJ2-1; D not certain. Germline-derived CDR1 and CDR2 are MGHRA and YSYEKL. Trimming stripped 3 bases from V and 8 bases from J, with 14 bases between. CDR3 length: 14 residues. The CDR3 DNA follows: TGCGCCAGCAGCCATACTCATGGCCTAGATGAGCAGTTCTTC. Its protein is CASSHTHGLDEQFF.

This chain joins TRBV10-1 and TRBJ2-6; unclear D gene. The CDR3 extends over 18 amino acids. CDR1 is WNHNN, CDR2 SYGVQD, per germline (reference sequence). V lost 0 bases, J lost 0 bases, and 12 bases lay in between. The CDR3: CASSESWRPSSGANVLTF. The CDR3 DNA follows: TGCGCCAGCAGTGAGTCCTGGAGACCGAGCTCTGGGGCCAACGTCCTGACTTTC.